The sequence of this T cell receptor beta chain was determined in a study of identical twins. A universal primer site was created by template switching, with the cDNA bearing unique molecular identifiers. TCRdb re-called the 5' RACE reads through MiXCR, storing one row per CDR3 protein. This table holds fewer than 250,000 distinct CDR3 sequences, approximately 6.8% found once. Healthy Caucasians provided all donations. The CDR3 length is 15 residues. CDR1 is SGHRS, CDR2 YFSETQ, per germline. V lost 4 bases, J lost 1 base, and 14 bases lay in between. The same sample was also studied in work on yellow fever vaccine responses in identical twins. That report adds: It has been reported that, in twins, the vaccine T cell response seemed partly convergent and partly personalized.

This chain connects TRBV5-1 to TRBJ2-5; D might be TRBD1 or TRBD2, each matching 5 bases. Sequenced input: CD8+ T cells sorted from blood. The sequence was obtained from a young woman in good health. Here the CDR3 reads CASSPWDGRQETQYF. In nucleotides, the CDR3 is TGCGCCAGCAGCCCCTGGGACGGACGCCAAGAGACCCAGTACTTC.